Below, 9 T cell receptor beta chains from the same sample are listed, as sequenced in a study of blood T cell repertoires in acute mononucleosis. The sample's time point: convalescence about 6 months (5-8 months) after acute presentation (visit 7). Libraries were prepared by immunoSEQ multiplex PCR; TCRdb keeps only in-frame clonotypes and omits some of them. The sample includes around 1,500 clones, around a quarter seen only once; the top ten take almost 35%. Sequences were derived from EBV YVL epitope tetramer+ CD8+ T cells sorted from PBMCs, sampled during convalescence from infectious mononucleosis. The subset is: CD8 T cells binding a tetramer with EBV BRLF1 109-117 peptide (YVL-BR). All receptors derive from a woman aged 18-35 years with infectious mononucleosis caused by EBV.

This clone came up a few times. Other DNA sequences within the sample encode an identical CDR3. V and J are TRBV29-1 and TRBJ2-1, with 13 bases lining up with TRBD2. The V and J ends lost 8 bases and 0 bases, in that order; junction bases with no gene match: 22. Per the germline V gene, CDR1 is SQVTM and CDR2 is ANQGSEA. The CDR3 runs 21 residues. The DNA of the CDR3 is TGCAGCTTAGGAGGTACAGGGTCCGGGACTAGCGGGGCATACTCCTACAATGAGCAGTTCTTC. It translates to CSLGGTGSGTSGAYSYNEQFF.

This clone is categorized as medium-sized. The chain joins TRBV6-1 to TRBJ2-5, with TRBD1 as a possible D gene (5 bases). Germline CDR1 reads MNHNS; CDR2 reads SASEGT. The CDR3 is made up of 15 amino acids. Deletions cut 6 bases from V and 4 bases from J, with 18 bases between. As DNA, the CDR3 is TGTGCCAGCAGCGGCTTAAGGGGCAGTGGAGAGACCCAGTACTTC. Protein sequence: CASSGLRGSGETQYF.

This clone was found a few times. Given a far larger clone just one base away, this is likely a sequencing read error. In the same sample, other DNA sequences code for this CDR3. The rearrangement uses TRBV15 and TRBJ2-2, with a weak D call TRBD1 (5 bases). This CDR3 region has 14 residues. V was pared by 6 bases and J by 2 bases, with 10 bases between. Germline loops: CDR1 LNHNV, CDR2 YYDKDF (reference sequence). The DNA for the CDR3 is TGTGCCACCAGGATCCAGGGCAACACCGGGGAGCTGTTTTTT. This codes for CATRIQGNTGELFF.

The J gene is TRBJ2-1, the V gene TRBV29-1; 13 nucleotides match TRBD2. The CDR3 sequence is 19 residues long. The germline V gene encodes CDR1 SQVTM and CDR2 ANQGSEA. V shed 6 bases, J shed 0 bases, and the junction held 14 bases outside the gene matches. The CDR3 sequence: CSVGGSGTSGAYSYNEQFF. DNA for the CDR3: TGCAGCGTAGGAGGGTCCGGGACTAGCGGGGCATACTCCTACAATGAGCAGTTCTTC.

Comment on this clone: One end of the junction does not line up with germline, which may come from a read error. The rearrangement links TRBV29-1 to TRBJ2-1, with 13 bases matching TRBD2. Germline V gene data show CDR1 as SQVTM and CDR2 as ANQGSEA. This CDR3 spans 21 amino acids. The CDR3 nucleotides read TGCAGCTTAGGAGGGAAAGGGTCCGGGACTAGCGGGGCATACTCCTACAATGAGCATTTCTTC. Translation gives CSLGGKGSGTSGAYSYNEHFF.

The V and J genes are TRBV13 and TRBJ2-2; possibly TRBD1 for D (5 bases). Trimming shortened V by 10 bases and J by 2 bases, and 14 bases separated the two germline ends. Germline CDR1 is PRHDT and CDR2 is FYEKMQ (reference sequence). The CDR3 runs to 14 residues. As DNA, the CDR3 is TGTGCCACCAGGATCCAGGGAAACACCGGGGAGCTGTTTTTT. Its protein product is CATRIQGNTGELFF.

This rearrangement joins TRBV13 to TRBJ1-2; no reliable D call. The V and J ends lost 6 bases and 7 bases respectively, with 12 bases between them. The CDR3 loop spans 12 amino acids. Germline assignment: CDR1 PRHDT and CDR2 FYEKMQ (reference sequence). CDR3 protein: CASSYVGVGYTF. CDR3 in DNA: TGTGCCAGCAGTTACGTCGGAGTTGGCTACACCTTC.

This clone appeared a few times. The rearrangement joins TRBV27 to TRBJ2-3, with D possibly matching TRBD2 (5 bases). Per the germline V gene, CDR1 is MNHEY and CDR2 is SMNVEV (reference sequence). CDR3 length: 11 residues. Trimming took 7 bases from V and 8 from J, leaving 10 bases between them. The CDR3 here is CASTLAFTQYF. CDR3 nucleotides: TGTGCCAGCACCCTAGCTTTTACGCAGTATTTT.

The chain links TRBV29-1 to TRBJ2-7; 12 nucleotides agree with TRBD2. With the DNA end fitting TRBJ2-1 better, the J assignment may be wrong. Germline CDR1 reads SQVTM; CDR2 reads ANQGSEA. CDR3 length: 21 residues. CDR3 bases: TGCAGCGTAGGAGGGACAGGGTCCAGGACTAGCGGGGCTTACTCCTACAATGAGCAGTTCTTC. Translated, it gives CSVGGTGSRTSGAYSYNEQFF.